These 18 T cell receptor beta chains share one sample of origin, sequenced in a study of cytomegalovirus exposure and HLA in healthy donors. 13 Jbeta primers and 60 Vbeta primers were used for the PCR. Assay used: immunoSEQ multiplex PCR; TCRdb lists only in-frame clones, some missing. The sample consists of approximately 110,000 clones, more than 65% of them appearing once. The sample consisted of PBMCs. The source of these receptors is a woman aged 30 to 39 in good health and CMV-seronegative.

The chain uses TRBV4-3 and TRBJ2-7; D is unclear. Germline V gene data show CDR1 as LGHNA and CDR2 as YSLEER. The CDR3 contains 12 residues. V gave up 1 base and J gave up 6 bases, with 7 bases separating them. In DNA, the CDR3 is TGCGCCAGCAGCCAAGGCTCAGGCGAGCAGTACTTC. Translated: CASSQGSGEQYF.

The chain carries TRBV5-1 and TRBJ1-1; maybe TRBD1 (6 bases). V shed 4 bases and J shed 1 base, with 14 bases lying between them. The CDR3 is made up of 15 amino acids. Germline V lookup: CDR1 SGHRS, CDR2 YFSETQ. This chain's CDR3 is CASSLLPGQNTEAFF. CDR3 in DNA: TGCGCCAGCAGCCTGCTACCGGGACAGAACACTGAAGCTTTCTTT.

The J gene is TRBJ1-2, the V gene TRBV6-1; a possible D gene is TRBD1 (5 bases). This CDR3 comprises 13 residues. V was trimmed by 0 bases and J by 6 bases, leaving 8 bases between them. Germline CDR1 MNHNS, CDR2 SASEGT. CDR3 region: CASSEARVHGYTF. The CDR3 DNA reads TGTGCCAGCAGTGAAGCCAGGGTCCATGGCTACACCTTC.

This chain connects TRBV4-2 to TRBJ2-5, with 10 bases lining up with TRBD1. Germline V gene lookup returns CDR1 LGHNA and CDR2 YNFKEQ. The CDR3 spans 17 residues. The V segment lost 1 base and the J segment 7 bases; nucleotides outside the gene matches: 12. CDR3 region: CASSQGLEGQGTGTQYF. The CDR3 DNA sequence: TGTGCCAGCAGCCAAGGATTAGAGGGACAGGGGACTGGGACCCAGTACTTC.

The chain links TRBV6-5 to TRBJ2-7; D call uncertain. V lost 5 bases to trimming and J lost 0 bases, with 11 bases between them. The CDR3 extends over 14 amino acids. The germline V gene has CDR1 MNHEY and CDR2 SVGAGI. CDR3 amino acids: CASSPDYLSYEQYF. In DNA form, the CDR3 reads TGTGCCAGCAGTCCAGATTACCTCTCCTACGAGCAGTACTTC.

This clone was observed a few times. The rearrangement links TRBV7-6 to TRBJ1-6; TRBD1 aligns across 10 bases. The trim removed 1 base at V and 5 bases at J, leaving 5 bases unmatched. CDR1 SGHVS and CDR2 FNYEAQ come from the germline V gene. The CDR3 has 17 amino acids. CDR3 loop: CASSLGQGALNNSPLHF. For the CDR3, the DNA is TGTGCCAGCAGCTTAGGACAGGGGGCTTTGAATAATTCACCCCTCCACTTT.

This CDR3 reads CASSPQAGYNEQFF. As DNA, the CDR3 is TGTGCCAGCTCACCACAAGCGGGTTACAATGAGCAGTTCTTC. The J gene is TRBJ2-1, the V gene TRBV18; tentatively, D is TRBD2 (6 bases). The CDR3 runs to 14 residues. Germline values: CDR1 KGHSH, CDR2 LQKENI. Deletions cut 1 base from V and 4 bases from J, with 8 bases between.

This chain uses TRBV11-2 with TRBJ2-7; maybe TRBD1 (6 bases). Trimming took 0 bases from V and 3 from J, leaving 12 bases between them. The length of the CDR3 is 15 residues. Germline CDR1 SGHAT, CDR2 FQNNGV. CDR3 nucleotides: TGTGCCAGCAGCTTAGATAGACAGGAGTTCTACGAGCAGTACTTC. The encoded protein is CASSLDRQEFYEQYF.

Details on this clone: Mismatch with germline at one junction end may stem from a read error. The chain links TRBV30 to TRBJ1-2; 7 bases are a match to TRBD1. Per the germline V gene, CDR1 is GTSNPN and CDR2 is SVGIG (reference sequence). The CDR3 contains 12 residues. This CDR3 is CAWSGTGGGYTF. The CDR3 coding sequence is TGTGCCTGGAGTGGGACAGGTGGAGGCTACACTTTC.

The chain is built from TRBV5-6 and TRBJ2-7; D gene uncertain. The CDR3 runs 16 residues. Germline lookup yields CDR1 SGHDT and CDR2 YYEEEE. V was shortened by 5 bases and J by 0 bases, with 18 bases between the two germline ends. CDR3 sequence reads: CASRRVDGRSSYEQYF. The CDR3 nucleotides are TGTGCCAGCAGACGGGTTGACGGCAGATCCTCCTACGAGCAGTACTTC.

The rearrangement joins TRBV7-2 to TRBJ1-4; the D is unclear. Per germline, CDR1 SGHTA and CDR2 FQGNSA. V was clipped by 5 bases and J by 2 bases, with 12 bases between them. The CDR3 sequence is 15 residues long. CDR3 coding DNA: TGTGCCAGCAGCGGTGCGGGTTCGACTAATGAAAAACTGTTTTTT. The encoded protein is CASSGAGSTNEKLFF.

The chain recombines TRBV5-1 with TRBJ2-2, with a tentative D call TRBD1 (5 bases). This CDR3 is 16 amino acids long. V was shortened by 4 bases and J by 3 bases, with 16 bases between the two germline ends. The V gene's germline CDR1 is SGHRS and CDR2 YFSETQ. The CDR3 DNA follows: TGCGCCAGCAGCCCCTTGGGGCCACAGCACACCGGGGAGCTGTTTTTT. Encoded protein: CASSPLGPQHTGELFF.

This clone ranks as medium-sized (0.01 to 0.1%). This sequence joins TRBV6-6 and TRBJ2-3; D is unresolved. V was cut by 0 bases and J by 3 bases, with 10 bases left in between. The CDR3 consists of 15 residues. CDR1 and CDR2 (germline): MNHNY, SVGAGI (reference sequence). The CDR3 sequence: CASSYSSLTTDTQYF. As DNA, the CDR3 is TGTGCCAGCAGTTACTCAAGCCTAACTACAGATACGCAGTATTTT.

The chain employs TRBV30 and TRBJ2-7, with TRBD1 matching 7 bases. There are 14 residues in the CDR3. V was pared by 5 bases and J by 6 bases, with 13 bases of the junction left unmatched. Germline V gene sequence: CDR1 GTSNPN, CDR2 SVGIG (reference sequence). CDR3: CAWAHGTAAIEQYF. The CDR3 DNA reads as TGTGCCTGGGCACACGGGACAGCAGCTATCGAGCAGTACTTC.

V is TRBV4-1 and J is TRBJ2-7; perhaps TRBD2 as D (5 bases). The CDR3 runs to 15 residues. V lost 0 bases, J lost 3 bases, and 12 bases lay in between. The germline V gene has CDR1 MGHRA and CDR2 YSYEKL. CDR3 loop: CASSQDGYSGYEQYF. The CDR3 DNA is TGCGCCAGCAGCCAAGATGGGTACAGCGGCTACGAGCAGTACTTC.

V is TRBV7-9 and J is TRBJ2-2, with 8 positions matching TRBD1. The CDR3 is 16 residues long. J gave up 2 bases and V 5 bases, and 7 bases lay outside the gene matches. CDR1 SEHNR and CDR2 FQNEAQ come from the germline V gene (reference sequence). The CDR3 loop reads CASSPDRGENTGELFF. The CDR3 coding sequence is TGTGCCAGCAGCCCCGACAGGGGAGAAAACACCGGGGAGCTGTTTTTT. The entire variable domain, with the rest obtained from reference TRBV7-9 and TRBJ2-2, is as follows: DTGVSQNPRHKITKRGQNVTFRCDPISEHNRLYWYRQTLGQGPEFLTYFQNEAQLEKSRLLSDRFSAERPKGSFSTLEIQRTEQGDSAMYLCASSPDRGENTGELFFGEGSRLTVL.

In this sample, this clone turned up a few times. The chain couples TRBV7-9 to TRBJ1-1, with D unclear. The germline gives CDR1 SEHNR, CDR2 FQNEAQ (reference sequence). Deletions cut 1 base from V and 3 bases from J, with 12 bases between. The CDR3 length is 15 residues. Here the CDR3 DNA reads TGTGCCAGCAGCTTAGAACTCCCCGGGGACACTGAAGCTTTCTTT. As protein: CASSLELPGDTEAFF. Drawing the rest from reference TRBV7-9 and TRBJ1-1, the complete variable domain is DTGVSQNPRHKITKRGQNVTFRCDPISEHNRLYWYRQTLGQGPEFLTYFQNEAQLEKSRLLSDRFSAERPKGSFSTLEIQRTEQGDSAMYLCASSLELPGDTEAFFGQGTRLTVV.

The V and J genes are TRBV6-5 and TRBJ2-7; 10 bases map to TRBD2. The CDR3 contains 15 residues. The trim removed 5 bases at V and 2 bases at J, leaving 6 bases unmatched. CDR1 and CDR2 (germline): MNHEY, SVGAGI. In DNA form, the CDR3 reads TGTGCCAGCAGTCTAAGCGGGGGGGACACCTACGAGCAGTACTTC. Its protein is CASSLSGGDTYEQYF.